The 23 T cell receptor beta chains reported below all come from one sample, sequenced in a study of cytomegalovirus exposure and HLA in healthy donors. Data came from immunoSEQ multiplex PCR; TCRdb stores just in-frame clones and leaves some out. Of 150,000 to 200,000 clones in the sample, around nine tenths were seen once. Sequencing used PBMCs. These receptors originate from a woman in her twenties or thirties in good health and CMV-seronegative.

The V call is TRBV5-1, the J call TRBJ1-5; weak D call: TRBD1 (6 bases). From germline, CDR1 is SGHRS and CDR2 YFSETQ. Trimming cost V 9 bases and J 3 bases, with 25 bases left between them. The CDR3 runs to 17 residues. The CDR3 DNA reads TGCGCCAACTTCCGGGGGGCTTCGTATCCCTACAATCAGCCCCAGCATTTT. It codes for CANFRGASYPYNQPQHF.

The chain combines TRBV4-3 with TRBJ1-6; D is perhaps TRBD1 (6 bases). The V gene's germline CDR1 is LGHNA and CDR2 YSLEER. Trimming pared 2 bases from V and 4 bases from J, leaving 12 bases between. CDR3 length: 16 residues. CDR3 nucleotides: TGCGCCAGCAGCCAATCTCGACAGGTATATAATTCACCCCTCCACTTT. Translation: CASSQSRQVYNSPLHF.

This sequence joins TRBV5-1 and TRBJ2-5, with 7 positions matching TRBD2. This CDR3 spans 17 amino acids. The germline V gene has CDR1 SGHRS and CDR2 YFSETQ. Trimming cost V 2 bases and J 2 bases; bases outside gene matches: 12. As DNA, the CDR3 is TGCGCCAGCAGCTTACAGATTCGGCCTAGCGGACAAGAGACCCAGTACTTC. This sequence encodes CASSLQIRPSGQETQYF.

The sample holds one count of this clone. The chain employs TRBV2 and TRBJ2-7, with TRBD1 matching over 9 bases. The CDR3 consists of 15 residues. Losses at the gene ends were 6 bases for V and 3 bases for J; bases not matched to a gene: 9. The germline CDR1 and CDR2 sequences are SNHLY and FYNNEI. This CDR3 reads CASRGGQGFYYEQYF. The CDR3 DNA sequence: TGTGCCAGCAGGGGTGGACAGGGGTTCTACTACGAGCAGTACTTC.

The rearrangement uses TRBV29-1 and TRBJ1-2; TRBD1 might be the D (5 bases). V lost 6 bases and J lost 4, with 15 bases in between. The germline gives CDR1 SQVTM, CDR2 ANQGSEA. This CDR3 is 13 amino acids long. The CDR3 DNA is TGCAGCGTGAAGGACCCGGACACCTATGGCTACACCTTC. Translation gives CSVKDPDTYGYTF. Full variable domain (outside the CDR3, taken from reference TRBV29-1 and TRBJ1-2): SAVISQKPSRDICQRGTSLTIQCQVDSQVTMMFWYRQQPGQSLTLIATANQGSEATYESGFVIDKFPISRPNLTFSTLTVSNMSPEDSSIYLCSVKDPDTYGYTFGSGTRLTVV.

This clone was observed once. V usage is TRBV7-9 and J usage is TRBJ2-1; 8 nucleotides line up with TRBD2. Per the germline V gene, CDR1 is SEHNR and CDR2 is FQNEAQ (reference sequence). The CDR3 covers 16 residues. J gave up 7 bases and V 5 bases, and 13 bases lay outside the gene matches. The CDR3, as DNA: TGTGCCAGCAGCCCCAGCGGGGGCGTTAGGGGTAATGAGCAGTTCTTC. Its translation: CASSPSGGVRGNEQFF.

The V call is TRBV11-2, the J call TRBJ1-1; the D is unclear. Germline CDR1 and CDR2: SGHAT and FQNNGV. The CDR3 runs to 16 residues. The V end lost 1 base, the J end lost 5 bases, and 17 bases lay between the germline ends. The DNA of the CDR3 is TGTGCCAGCAGCTTAGGCGTTCGGGGAGGATCGACTGAAGCTTTCTTT. Protein: CASSLGVRGGSTEAFF.

The chain has TRBV9 and TRBJ1-1, with 7 nucleotides matching TRBD1. This CDR3 spans 18 amino acids. Germline CDR1 is SGDLS and CDR2 is YYNGEE. Trimming at V came to 4 bases and at J to 4 bases, leaving 19 bases not matched to a gene. CDR3 bases: TGTGCCAGCAGCCCACAAGGGGCTTCCATAACAGGGGTCACTGAAGCTTTCTTT. Translated, it gives CASSPQGASITGVTEAFF.

This clone showed up just a few times. V usage is TRBV6-1 and J usage is TRBJ1-1; D ambiguous. Trimming took off 3 bases at V and 1 base at J, with 6 bases between the two ends. From germline, CDR1 is MNHNS and CDR2 SASEGT. This CDR3 comprises 13 residues. CDR3 bases: TGTGCCAGCAGTGATGGAGAGAACACTGAAGCTTTCTTT. Amino acid sequence: CASSDGENTEAFF.

The V and J genes are TRBV13 and TRBJ1-4; TRBD1 agrees at 10 bases. Trimming took 5 bases from V and 4 from J; bases not matched to a gene: 4. Looked up from germline, CDR1 is PRHDT and CDR2 is FYEKMQ (reference sequence). The CDR3 is made up of 15 amino acids. CDR3: CASSRDRGLNEKLFF. The CDR3 region has the DNA TGTGCCAGCAGCCGAGACAGGGGGCTTAATGAAAAACTGTTTTTT. The entire variable domain, with the rest obtained from reference TRBV13 and TRBJ1-4, is as follows: AAGVIQSPRHLIKEKRETATLKCYPIPRHDTVYWYQQGPGQDPQFLISFYEKMQSDKGSIPDRFSAQQFSDYHSELNMSSLELGDSALYFCASSRDRGLNEKLFFGSGTQLSVL.

V usage is TRBV5-1 and J usage is TRBJ2-1, with a tentative D call TRBD2 (5 bases). Per the germline V gene, CDR1 is SGHRS and CDR2 is YFSETQ. V was cut by 1 base and J by 9 bases, with 11 bases left in between. The CDR3 has 13 residues. The DNA for the CDR3 is TGCGCCAGCAGCTTGACATGGAGCGGTGAGCAGTTCTTC. Its protein product is CASSLTWSGEQFF.

The CDR3 reads CASSEGQGEQFF. Written as DNA, the CDR3 is TGTGCCAGCAGTGAAGGACAGGGTGAGCAGTTCTTC. V and J are TRBV2 and TRBJ2-1, with 7 bases aligning to TRBD1. The V segment lost 1 base and the J segment 9 bases; nucleotides outside the gene matches: 0. The CDR3 covers 12 residues. Germline-derived CDR1 and CDR2 are SNHLY and FYNNEI.

This clone was counted a single time. The CDR3 is CASSPRGDFSGNTIYF. The CDR3 DNA reads as TGTGCCAGCTCACCCCGCGGGGACTTCTCTGGAAACACCATATATTTT. This sequence joins TRBV18 and TRBJ1-3; D is possibly TRBD1 (5 bases). Trimming left V 3 bases short and J 0 bases short, with 12 bases between. Germline CDR1 KGHSH, CDR2 LQKENI. This CDR3 contains 16 residues.

In this sample, this clone turned up a few times. The chain has TRBV9 and TRBJ2-7; 11 nucleotides align to TRBD2. The CDR3 runs to 17 residues. The V gene's germline CDR1 is SGDLS and CDR2 YYNGEE. Losses at the gene ends were 4 bases for V and 7 bases for J; bases not matched to a gene: 16. The CDR3 bases are TGTGCCAGCAGCCCTGACTGTAGCGGGGGGGCGGGGTGTGAGCAGTACTTC. It is translated as CASSPDCSGGAGCEQYF.

The chain couples TRBV19 to TRBJ2-7, with 8 bases identical to TRBD2. Germline V gene data show CDR1 as LNHDA and CDR2 as SQIVND (reference sequence). The CDR3 is made up of 14 amino acids. The trim removed 3 bases at V and 2 bases at J, leaving 3 bases unmatched. CDR3 coding DNA: TGTGCCAGTAGTATGTCAGCGGGGGCCTACGAGCAGTACTTC. This encodes CASSMSAGAYEQYF.

The rearrangement joins TRBV13 to TRBJ1-1, with TRBD1 matching 8 bases. The germline V gene has CDR1 PRHDT and CDR2 FYEKMQ (reference sequence). V shed 5 bases and J 3 bases; nucleotides not matched to a gene: 5. The CDR3 consists of 14 residues. The CDR3 loop reads CASSPGGRDTEAFF. In nucleotides, the CDR3 is TGTGCCAGCAGCCCAGGGGGCAGGGACACTGAAGCTTTCTTT.

The chain joins TRBV6-5 to TRBJ2-6, with TRBD1 identical over 7 bases. Germline V gene sequence: CDR1 MNHEY, CDR2 SVGAGI. The CDR3 is made up of 16 amino acids. Losses at the gene ends were 2 bases for V and 1 base for J; bases not matched to a gene: 2. DNA of the CDR3: TGTGCCAGCAGTTACCCAGGGGGTTCTGGGGCCAACGTCCTGACTTTC. Translating gives CASSYPGGSGANVLTF.

The chain is built from TRBV4-1 and TRBJ2-1, with TRBD2 matching over 12 bases. This CDR3 is 16 amino acids long. The junction had 6 bases not matched to a gene; V was cut back by 2 bases and J by 7 bases. Germline CDR1 is MGHRA and CDR2 is YSYEKL. CDR3 DNA: TGCGCCAGCAGCCAAACACTAGCGGGGGGAGGTAATGAGCAGTTCTTC. It encodes CASSQTLAGGGNEQFF.

With regard to this clone: Since the CDR3 does not end with the conserved phenylalanine or tryptophan, this likely comes from a read error. The DNA is left out, because the CDR3 cannot be placed on it with certainty; the CDR3 is given as TCRdb lists it. This rearrangement joins TRBV14 to TRBJ1-5. Germline V gives CDR1 SGHDN, CDR2 FVKESK. Including both end residues, the CDR3 is 11 amino acids long. CDR3 loop: CASSPFKPSAR.

J is TRBJ1-1 and V is TRBV4-2, with D uncertain. The V and J ends lost 6 bases and 6 bases respectively, with 14 bases between them. This CDR3 contains 13 residues. From germline, CDR1 is LGHNA and CDR2 YNFKEQ. This CDR3 reads CASRGQLYAEAFF. CDR3 bases: TGTGCCAGCAGGGGCCAGCTTTACGCTGAAGCTTTCTTT.

This clone has only a few counts. The chain employs TRBV19 and TRBJ1-3, with D maybe TRBD1 (6 bases). The germline V gene has CDR1 LNHDA and CDR2 SQIVND (reference sequence). This CDR3 has 16 residues. The V end was cut by 9 bases, the J end by 4 bases, with 22 bases between. The CDR3 sequence: CARYRVPKTRGNTIYF. CDR3 nucleotide sequence: TGTGCCAGATACAGGGTCCCCAAGACGCGAGGAAACACCATATATTTT.

Comments on this clone: One end of the junction does not line up with germline, which may come from a read error. This chain connects TRBV5-1 to TRBJ1-1; 8 nucleotides align to TRBD1. The CDR3 extends over 13 amino acids. Looked up from germline, CDR1 is SGHRS and CDR2 is YFSETQ. Here the CDR3 DNA reads TGCGTCAGCCAGGGGGCGTTGAACACTGAAGCTTTCTTT. This sequence encodes CVSQGALNTEAFF.

V and J are TRBV19 and TRBJ1-5, with unresolved D. The V and J ends lost 0 bases and 0 bases respectively, with 3 bases between them. CDR3 length: 14 amino acids. Germline V gene lookup returns CDR1 LNHDA and CDR2 SQIVND (reference sequence). In DNA, the CDR3 is TGTGCCAGTAGTATAGACAGTAGCAATCAGCCCCAGCATTTT. Its protein product is CASSIDSSNQPQHF.